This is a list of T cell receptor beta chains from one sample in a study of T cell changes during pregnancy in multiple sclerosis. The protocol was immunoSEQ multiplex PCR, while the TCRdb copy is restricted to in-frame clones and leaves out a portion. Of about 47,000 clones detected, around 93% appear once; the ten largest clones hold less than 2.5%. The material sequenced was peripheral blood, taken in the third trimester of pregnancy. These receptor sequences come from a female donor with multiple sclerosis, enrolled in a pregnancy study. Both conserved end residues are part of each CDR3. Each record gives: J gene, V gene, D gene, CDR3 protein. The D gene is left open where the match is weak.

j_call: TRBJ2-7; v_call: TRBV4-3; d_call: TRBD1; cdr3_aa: CASSQERGTGFYEQYF
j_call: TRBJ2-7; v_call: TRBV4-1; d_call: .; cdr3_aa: CASSQRDTYEQYF
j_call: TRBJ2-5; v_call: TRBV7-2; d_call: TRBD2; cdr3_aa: CASSPGGAGQETQYF
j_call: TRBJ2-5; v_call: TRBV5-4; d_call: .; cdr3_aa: CASSLGGSQETQYF
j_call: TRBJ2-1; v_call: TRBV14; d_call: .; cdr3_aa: CASSQDGWGVTYNEQFF
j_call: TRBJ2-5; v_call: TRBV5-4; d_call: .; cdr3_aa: CASSLIRENQETQYF
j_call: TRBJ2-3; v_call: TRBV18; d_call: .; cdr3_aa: CASSQSAHGSDTQYF
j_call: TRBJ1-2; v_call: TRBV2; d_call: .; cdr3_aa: CARDRSNYGYTF
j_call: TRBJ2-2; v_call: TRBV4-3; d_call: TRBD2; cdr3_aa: CASSQVGLAGVIGTGELFF
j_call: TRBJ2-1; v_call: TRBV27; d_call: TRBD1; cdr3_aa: CASSWGQGRAEQFF
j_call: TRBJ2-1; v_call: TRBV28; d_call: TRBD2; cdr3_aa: CASSRGTSGRAAYNEQFF
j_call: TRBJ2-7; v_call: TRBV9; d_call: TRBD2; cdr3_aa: CASSVAGGTYEQYF
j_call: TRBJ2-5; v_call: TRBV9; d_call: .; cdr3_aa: CASSWGGTQYF
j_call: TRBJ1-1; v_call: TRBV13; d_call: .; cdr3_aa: CASSLAPAGARVAFF
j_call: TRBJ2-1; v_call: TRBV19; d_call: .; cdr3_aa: CASSGVRDNEQFF
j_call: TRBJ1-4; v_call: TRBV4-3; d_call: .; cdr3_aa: CASSQDITAATNEKLFF
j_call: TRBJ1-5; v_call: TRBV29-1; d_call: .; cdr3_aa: CSVETGEFQPQHF
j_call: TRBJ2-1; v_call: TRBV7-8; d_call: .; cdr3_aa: CASSPLGSSYNEQFF
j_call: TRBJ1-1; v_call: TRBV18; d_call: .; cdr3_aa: CASSPISRNTEAFF
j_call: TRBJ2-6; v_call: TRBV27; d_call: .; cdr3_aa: CASSPRWTNGANVLTF
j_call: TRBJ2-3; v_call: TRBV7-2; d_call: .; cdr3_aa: CASSSSWRGGDTQYF
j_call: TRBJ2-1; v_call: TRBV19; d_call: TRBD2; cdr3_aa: CASRIAGEVYNEQFF
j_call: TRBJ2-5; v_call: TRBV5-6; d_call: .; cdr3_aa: CASSRRDTITETQYF
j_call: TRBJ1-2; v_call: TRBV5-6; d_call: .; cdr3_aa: CASSLLKGVYGYTF
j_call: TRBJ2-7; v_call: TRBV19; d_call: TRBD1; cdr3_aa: CASSKGTGSSYEQYF
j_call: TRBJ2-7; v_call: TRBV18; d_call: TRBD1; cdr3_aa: CASSPGRGGTGDEQYF
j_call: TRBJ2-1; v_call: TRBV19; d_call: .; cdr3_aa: CASSPDRTYNEQFF
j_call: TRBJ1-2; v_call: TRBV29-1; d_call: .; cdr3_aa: CSVSLQGIYGYTF
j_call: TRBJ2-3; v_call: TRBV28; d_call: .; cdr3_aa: CASSLLGGVTDTQYF
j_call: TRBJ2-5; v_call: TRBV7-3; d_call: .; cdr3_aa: CASSLDRGGETQYF
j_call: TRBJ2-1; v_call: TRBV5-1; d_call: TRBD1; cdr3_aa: CASSLGQGRALDEQFF
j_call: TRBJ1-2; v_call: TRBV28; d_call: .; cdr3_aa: CASSFTRGGANYGYTF
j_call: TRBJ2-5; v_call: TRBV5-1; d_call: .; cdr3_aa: CASSRVEETQYF
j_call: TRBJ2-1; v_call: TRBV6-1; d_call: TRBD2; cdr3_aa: CASSEVAGSYNEQFF